This T cell receptor beta chain originates from a study of PD-L1 blockade in urothelial cancer (dated by TCRdb to 2015 to 2018). Some background on the complete study: All patients started therapy in the mid-2010s and received atezolizumab 1,200 mg intravenously every 3 weeks. About 90% of the roughly 29 patients were identified as males with urothelial cancer of bladder origin, and a prior smoking history was reported by 18 of 29 patients. An ECOG performance status of 0 or 1 was recorded for the patients, and 0 to 3 prior chemotherapy regimens had been received by the patients. Blood samples were analyzed 3 weeks after the start of treatment (second dose) and 6 weeks after the start of treatment. Blood samples gave a median of approximately 150,000 T cells and approximately 80,000 unique TCRs, with a median clonality of approximately 0.08. The study, an exploratory multi-omic analysis, examined somatic, immune and clinical correlates of response to PD-L1 blockade with atezolizumab in urothelial cancer. TCR sequencing covered pretreatment tumor samples and matched, serially collected peripheral blood taken before and after atezolizumab treatment. Progression-free survival longer than 6 months counted as durable clinical benefit, and TCR features were additionally tested against both progression-free and overall survival. In the same patients who had TCR sequencing, pretreatment tumors also underwent whole exome sequencing and RNA sequencing. Fewer than ten patients reached durable clinical benefit, while 20 patients did not. Over 28 patients had pretreatment blood TCR-seq, some 25 had at least one posttreatment blood collection, and some 25 had tumor TCR-seq. What the research found in general, with its limitations: Because the sample size was small (n ≈ 30) and many of the analyses were exploratory, the results are meant to be hypothesis-generating. At 3 weeks after the start of treatment, tumor-associated TCR clones in peripheral blood had expanded more in patients with durable benefit (n of about 22, p = 0.022). A pretreatment peripheral blood TCR clonality below the median was linked to improved progression-free and overall survival.

The cohort included 25 to 30 patients with locally advanced or metastatic urothelial carcinoma who were treated at Memorial Sloan Kettering on a trial protocol. Peripheral blood mononuclear cells were collected pretreatment and during treatment, with between 1 and 8 total time points per patient. The Qiagen DNeasy Blood extraction kit was used to purify genomic DNA from total PBMCs and tumor samples. PBMCs were collected pretreatment and during treatment and were isolated and stored as previously described. As concerns this clone: Its antigen is currently not known. Per-base qualities were not stored, and no clone one base away is much larger.

V is clipped by 0 bases and J by 4 bases, and the sequence between their germline boundaries is 15 bases long. The CDR3 spans 16 residues, from the cysteine through the phenylalanine. Only CDR3 DNA remains: 48 bases, in frame from the first base. Sequences MNHEY (CDR1) and SVGAGI (CDR2) are obtained from the germline V gene. Synthetic TCR analog templates were spiked into each PCR to estimate absolute template abundance from read counts. Using the immunoSEQ assay, TCRbeta CDR3 regions were amplified from genomic DNA with bias-controlled V and J gene primers. Rearranged TCRbeta segments were sequenced at approximately 20X coverage. The authors processed their data as follows. Sequencing errors were corrected by clustering and CDR3s were annotated against IMGT to assign V, D and J genes. Downstream analyses used only productive TCRbeta rearrangements and left out out-of-frame or stop-codon sequences. Clonality was computed as one minus Shannon entropy normalized by the log of the number of unique productive sequences. Fisher's exact test with Benjamini-Hochberg correction, at a threshold of adjusted p below 0.01, was used to find clones that differed between time points or between blood and tumor. TCRdb stores this immuneACCESS table with in-frame sequences only. Part of the clones is absent; in the studies checked, under half of the shortfall reflects unresolved V genes, and no reason is known for the rest. That table furnishes V, J and clone size, whereas the DNA furnished D and trimming. This sample gives some 54,000 clones in total; roughly 84% of them show up just once. 5.8% of the sample is taken by the ten largest.

This receptor was obtained from a middle-aged man with urothelial cancer. Sequences were derived from PBMCs, sampled around atezolizumab (anti-PD-L1) treatment. Rearrangement joined TRBV6-5 to TRBJ1-2, with the D segment identity uncertain. For the CDR3, the sequence is CASSYSIGGGSYGYTF. The DNA sequence is as follows: TGTGCCAGCAGTTACTCGATAGGAGGAGGGAGCTATGGCTACACCTTC.